This T cell receptor (beta chain) was found in a study of blood T cell repertoires in COVID-19. Background on the study: Italy, Spain and the United States were the sources of the convalescent and acute COVID-19 samples. T cells, B-cell-depleted T cells, or PBMCs provided the cDNA or gDNA that served as material.

Sequencing used immunoSEQ multiplex PCR; TCRdb keeps in-frame clones, though not all of them. The sample yields about 220,000 clones, approximately 84% seen once. Trimming shortened V by 5 bases and J by 3 bases, and 11 bases separated the two germline ends. The CDR3 has 13 residues. Germline V gives CDR1 SQVTM, CDR2 ANQGSEA. Clinical histories supplied by participants themselves formed the basis of cohort assignment. The recovered donors of Cohort 3 showed two negative PCRs, clearance, or symptom resolution. The TCR comes from a man aged 35 to 55 who had recovered from COVID-19. The source material was PBMCs or T cells enriched from blood (not recorded which). The genes are TRBV29-1 and TRBJ1-5; TRBD1 is a possible D gene (6 bases). CDR3 nucleotides: TGCAGCGTTATGGGGGCGAACAATCAGCCCCAGCATTTT. Its protein is CSVMGANNQPQHF.